Below, 25 T cell receptor beta chains from the same sample are listed, as sequenced in a study of regulatory T cells in long-lasting Graves disease. Time point denoted: newly diagnosed GD, antithyroid drugs for less than 3 months. The TCR library was prepared using RNA isolated from PBMCs. Arm-PCR of CDR3 regions with iRepertoire HTBI primers generated TCR beta libraries. TCRdb recomputed calls from the multiplex PCR reads with MiXCR, one row per CDR3 protein. The sample holds fewer than 400,000 distinct CDR3 sequences; 15% to 20% are singletons and the top ten take more than 30%. Source: peripheral blood mononuclear cells (PBMCs), taken at new diagnosis, from a patient treated with antithyroid drugs. These receptor sequences come from a female donor with Graves disease.

This clonotype appeared many times. The V and J genes are TRBV5-6 and TRBJ2-3; 9 nucleotides align to TRBD1. Germline V gene lookup returns CDR1 SGHDT and CDR2 YYEEEE. The length of the CDR3 is 16 residues. V shed 4 bases, J shed 4 bases, and the junction held 10 bases outside the gene matches. CDR3 protein: CASSTGWTGEADTQYF. DNA for the CDR3: TGTGCCAGCAGCACCGGATGGACAGGGGAGGCAGATACGCAGTATTTT.

The genes are TRBV28 and TRBJ2-7, with D unresolved. Germline V lookup: CDR1 MDHEN, CDR2 SYDVKM. Trimming took off 6 bases at V and 1 base at J, with 16 bases between the two ends. The CDR3 runs to 15 residues. CDR3 in amino acids: CASRLPGQSSYEQYF. CDR3 nucleotides: TGTGCCAGCAGATTACCCGGGCAGAGTTCCTACGAGCAGTACTTC.

Concerning this clonotype itself: A far larger clone is a single base away, which makes a read error likely. The chain links TRBV6-1 to TRBJ2-5; D is unresolved. CDR3 length: 15 residues. CDR1 and CDR2 from the germline V gene are MNHNS and SASEGT. V was trimmed by 2 bases and J by 1 base, leaving 11 bases between them. The CDR3 nucleotides are TGTGCCAGCAGTGAATCCAGTGTGGGCCAAGAGACCCAGTACTTC. It codes for CASSESSVGQETQYF.

This sequence joins TRBV20-1 and TRBJ2-6; D call uncertain. Germline V CDR1 and CDR2: DFQATT, SNEGSKA (reference sequence). The CDR3 sequence is 13 residues long. V shed 3 bases and J shed 0 bases, with 3 bases lying between them. The CDR3 sequence: CSASPSGANVLTF. The CDR3 nucleotides are TGCAGTGCTAGTCCCTCTGGGGCCAACGTCCTGACTTTC.

The J gene is TRBJ2-3, the V gene TRBV28; TRBD2 agrees at 12 bases. V lost 2 bases, J lost 5 bases, and 5 bases stayed unmatched. Germline CDR1 reads MDHEN; CDR2 reads SYDVKM. CDR3 length equals 16 residues. Written as DNA, the CDR3 is TGTGCCAGCAGTTTACCCCTGACTAGCGGGGGAGATACGCAGTATTTT. Its protein is CASSLPLTSGGDTQYF.

V and J are TRBV19 and TRBJ2-4; 11 positions match TRBD2. Trimming took 1 base from V and 2 from J; bases not matched to a gene: 7. CDR1 is LNHDA and CDR2 is SQIVND in the germline V gene (reference sequence). CDR3 length: 18 amino acids. CDR3 loop: CASSIGTSGFLTKNIQYF. As DNA, the CDR3 is TGTGCCAGTAGTATAGGGACTAGCGGGTTCCTTACCAAAAACATTCAGTACTTC.

At least ten counts were recorded for this clonotype. The V gene is TRBV2, the J gene TRBJ1-6; no reliable D call. The germline V gene has CDR1 SNHLY and CDR2 FYNNEI. The CDR3 is 14 amino acids. With 6 bases removed from V and 8 bases from J, the gap between germline ends came to 14 bases. The CDR3 bases are TGTGCCAGCAGGATAACAGATGCCGATTCACCCCTCCACTTT. It specifies CASRITDADSPLHF. The entire variable domain, with the rest obtained from reference TRBV2 and TRBJ1-6, is as follows: EPEVTQTPSHQVTQMGQEVILRCVPISNHLYFYWYRQILGQKVEFLVSFYNNEISEKSEIFDDQFSVERPDGSNFTLKIRSTKLEDSAMYFCASRITDADSPLHFGNGTRLTVT.

This clonotype was detected many times. The chain carries TRBV18 and TRBJ1-1, with D perhaps TRBD1 (6 bases). V lost 3 bases, J lost 6 bases, and 8 bases lay in between. The CDR3 spans 12 residues. Germline V gene data show CDR1 as KGHSH and CDR2 as LQKENI. The CDR3 spells CASSPTGPEAFF. The CDR3 DNA is TGTGCCAGCTCACCCACAGGGCCTGAAGCTTTCTTT.

This clonotype showed up many times. V usage is TRBV3-1 and J usage is TRBJ1-2, with a tentative D call TRBD1 (5 bases). Germline CDR1 and CDR2: LGHDT and YNNKEL (reference sequence). This CDR3 comprises 15 residues. Trimming stripped 0 bases from V and 6 bases from J, with 14 bases between. The CDR3 DNA reads TGTGCCAGCAGCCAAGACAACAGGATGAAGGATGGCTACACCTTC. Its translation: CASSQDNRMKDGYTF.

This clonotype was counted ten times or more. The chain links TRBV29-1 to TRBJ2-6; D perhaps matches TRBD2 (7 bases). CDR1 SQVTM and CDR2 ANQGSEA come from the germline V gene. The germline V and J ends were trimmed by 4 bases and 3 bases, with 13 bases remaining between them. The CDR3 has 15 residues. The CDR3 sequence: CSVGGGALGANVLTF. DNA for the CDR3: TGCAGCGTTGGGGGGGGGGCGCTTGGGGCCAACGTCCTGACTTTC.

The genes are TRBV2 and TRBJ1-2; 8 bases agree with TRBD1. Germline values: CDR1 SNHLY, CDR2 FYNNEI. The CDR3 is 16 amino acids. V was clipped by 6 bases and J by 6 bases; unmatched bases: 15. CDR3 sequence reads: CASSQDSGQGADGYTF. CDR3 nucleotides: TGTGCCAGCAGCCAAGATAGTGGTCAGGGGGCTGATGGCTACACCTTC.

This clonotype appeared many times. This chain links TRBV12-3 or TRBV12-4 with TRBJ2-1; 11 positions match TRBD2. The CDR3 is 16 residues long. The trim removed 5 bases at V and 8 bases at J, leaving 11 bases unmatched. The CDR3 bases are TGTGCCAGCAGTCCCCGGGATAGCGGGAGGGCCCATGAGCAGTTCTTC. This sequence encodes CASSPRDSGRAHEQFF.

Ten or more counts support this clonotype. J is TRBJ2-2 and V is TRBV10-3, with D possibly called TRBD1 or TRBD2 (5 bases each). Germline-derived CDR1 and CDR2 are ENHRY and SYGVKD. The CDR3 sequence is 17 residues long. Between the trimmed V and J ends, which lost 3 bases and 5 bases, there was a span of 19 bases. The CDR3 region has the DNA TGTGCCATCAGTGATTCTCAGGGCAATGGGGAGACCGGGGAGCTGTTTTTT. Protein: CAISDSQGNGETGELFF.

The sample holds a few counts of this clonotype. The chain links TRBV18 to TRBJ2-3; 10 nucleotides line up with TRBD2. Looked up from germline, CDR1 is KGHSH and CDR2 is LQKENI. V was clipped by 2 bases and J by 2 bases; unmatched bases: 19. The CDR3 is 21 residues long. The CDR3 region is CASSPSRPASGSRYITDTQYF. CDR3 bases: TGTGCCAGCTCACCATCGCGCCCCGCTAGCGGGAGCCGATATATCACAGATACGCAGTATTTT.

Remarks on this clonotype: A much larger clone lies one base from this, so it may be a read error. V and J are TRBV5-1 and TRBJ2-5, with unresolved D. Germline V gene lookup returns CDR1 SGHRS and CDR2 YFSETQ. The CDR3 totals 12 residues. The CDR3: CASSLGKETQCF. DNA for the CDR3: TGCGCCAGCAGCTTGGGCAAAGAGACCCAGTGCTTC. The full variable domain, its missing parts supplied by reference TRBV5-1 and TRBJ2-5, is KAGVTQTPRYLIKTRGQQVTLSCSPISGHRSVSWYQQTPGQGLQFLFEYFSETQRNKGNFPGRFSGRQFSNSRSEMNVSTLELGDSALYLCASSLGKETQCFGPGTRLLVL.

This clonotype was seen ten or more times. This chain links TRBV9 with TRBJ2-1; TRBD2 matches at 9 bases. The CDR3 spans 16 residues. Per germline, CDR1 SGDLS and CDR2 YYNGEE. V dropped 4 bases and J dropped 5; count of bases not matched to a gene: 10. DNA of the CDR3: TGTGCCAGCAGCCCCACGGGTAGCGGGGGTAACAATGAGCAGTTCTTC. Translation: CASSPTGSGGNNEQFF.

V gene TRBV24-1 combines with J gene TRBJ2-3; TRBD1 matches 7 bases. The germline V gene encodes CDR1 KGHDR and CDR2 SFDVKD. J lost 2 bases, V lost 3 bases, and 4 bases had no gene match. The CDR3 is 15 amino acids. The CDR3 DNA sequence: TGTGCCACCAGTGATCGGGACAGAACCACAGATACGCAGTATTTT. Translating gives CATSDRDRTTDTQYF.

This clonotype was seen a few times. The chain couples TRBV24-1 to TRBJ2-7; the D call may be TRBD1 or TRBD2 (5 bases each). CDR3 length: 14 residues. The germline V gene encodes CDR1 KGHDR and CDR2 SFDVKD. V gave up 9 bases and J gave up 3 bases, with 17 bases separating them. The CDR3 is CATLPGTACYEQYF. The CDR3 region has the DNA TGTGCCACCCTACCGGGGACGGCTTGCTACGAGCAGTACTTC.

At least ten counts were recorded for this clonotype. V gene TRBV5-1 combines with J gene TRBJ2-3; the match to TRBD2 covers 10 bases. CDR1 and CDR2 from the germline V gene are SGHRS and YFSETQ. V lost 4 bases and J lost 6; bases outside the gene matches: 11. This CDR3 region has 16 residues. The CDR3 DNA is TGCGCCAGCAGCACATGGACTAGCGGAGGGGGGGATACGCAGTATTTT. It codes for CASSTWTSGGGDTQYF.

This clonotype has more than one count but fewer than ten. The rearrangement uses TRBV20-1 and TRBJ1-2; unclear D gene. Germline V gene lookup returns CDR1 DFQATT and CDR2 SNEGSKA (reference sequence). The CDR3 covers 9 residues. Trimming took off 2 bases at V and 8 bases at J, with 3 bases between the two ends. The CDR3 sequence is CSARKGYTF. The CDR3 DNA sequence: TGCAGTGCTAGAAAGGGCTACACCTTC.

This rearrangement joins TRBV6-2 or TRBV6-3 to TRBJ2-3; 10 bases are a match to TRBD2. The CDR3 totals 16 residues. J was trimmed by 1 base and V by 5 bases; bases with no gene match: 6. CDR1 and CDR2 (germline): MNHEY, SVGEGT. CDR3 loop: CASSGTLAGGTDTQYF. In nucleotides, the CDR3 is TGTGCCAGCAGTGGAACTCTAGCGGGAGGCACAGATACGCAGTATTTT.

This clonotype has ten or more counts. The CDR3 coding sequence is TGCAGCGTTGTTGGGACCTCCTACGAGCAGTACTTC. Translating it yields CSVVGTSYEQYF. V gene TRBV29-1 combines with J gene TRBJ2-7; either TRBD1 or TRBD2 may supply D (5 bases each). The CDR3 length is 12 residues. The V gene's germline CDR1 is SQVTM and CDR2 ANQGSEA. The V end was cut by 4 bases, the J end by 0 bases, with 7 bases between.

The chain links TRBV29-1 to TRBJ2-1; tentatively, D is TRBD2 (5 bases). Trimming took off 7 bases at V and 6 bases at J, with 16 bases between the two ends. This CDR3 has 13 residues. CDR1 is SQVTM, CDR2 ANQGSEA, per germline. The CDR3 reads CSASRAGLNEQFF. The CDR3 coding sequence is TGCAGCGCTAGTCGGGCGGGCCTCAATGAGCAGTTCTTC.

The chain is built from TRBV3-1 and TRBJ2-1, with 8 positions matching TRBD2. The CDR3 totals 12 residues. V lost 4 bases and J lost 12; bases outside the gene matches: 5. The germline V gene encodes CDR1 LGHDT and CDR2 YNNKEL (reference sequence). The DNA of the CDR3 is TGTGCCAGCAGCCTTGCGGGAGGATGGCAGTTCTTC. This codes for CASSLAGGWQFF.

This clonotype was found many times. The chain uses TRBV12-3 or TRBV12-4 and TRBJ1-5; D gene ambiguous. The CDR3 runs 13 residues. V was shortened by 4 bases and J by 5 bases, with 9 bases between the two germline ends. CDR3 DNA sequence: TGTGCCAGCAGTTCCGCGGGGTATCAGCCCCAGCATTTT. This encodes CASSSAGYQPQHF.